The present entry profiles one T cell receptor (beta chain) with its context. Its antigen remains unidentified. V lost 1 base to trimming and J lost 5 bases; unmatched junction nucleotides: 5. The CDR3 spans 15 residues. Germline-derived CDR1 and CDR2 are SGHTA and FQGNSA. This record belongs to a study of OX40 agonist ivuxolimab in advanced cancers. Study-wide findings and caveats: Within 6 weeks, CD4+ and CD8+ blood T cells expanded clonally at 0.1 to 3.0 mg/kg.

The method was immunoSEQ multiplex PCR; TCRdb's version includes in-frame clones alone and lacks a portion of them. Here the sample spans roughly 60,000 clones, about 90% being singletons. The sequences come from CD4+ or CD8+ T cells sorted from blood, collected in a trial of the OX40 agonist ivuxolimab. The V call is TRBV7-2, the J call TRBJ2-1, with 7 bases aligning to TRBD2. The receptor was isolated from an adult with an advanced solid tumor such as melanoma, head and neck, liver or kidney cancer. DNA of the CDR3: TGTGCCAGCAGCTTAGGGCTAGCGGAAAACAATGAGCAGTTCTTC. Protein: CASSLGLAENNEQFF.